The entry that follows covers one T cell receptor (beta chain) sequence. This sample was included in a study of blood T cell repertoires in COVID-19. Study summary: Whether acute or convalescent, the COVID-19 samples came from the United States, Italy and Spain. T cells, B-cell-depleted T cells, or PBMCs provided the cDNA or gDNA that served as material.

Trimming cost V 7 bases and J 5 bases, with 9 bases left between them. Germline V CDR1 and CDR2: MNHEY, SVGAGI. The CDR3 extends over 12 amino acids. Original processing notes: Amplification from reference gene primers served as the basis for estimated nucleated cell counts. Libraries were prepared by immunoSEQ multiplex PCR; TCRdb keeps only in-frame clonotypes and omits some of them. For V, J and clone size, that table is used; D and trimming come from the DNA. The repertoire includes around 140,000 clones, 80% to 85% of them detected once, and less than 4% sits in the top ten. Source material: peripheral blood. This receptor was obtained from a woman aged 55-70 years with acute or convalescent COVID-19. The rearrangement uses TRBV6-5 and TRBJ2-4; D might be TRBD1 (6 bases). DNA for the CDR3: TGTGCCAGCATGGGGGCACAAAACATTCAGTACTTC. Amino acid sequence: CASMGAQNIQYF.